The 29 T cell receptor beta chains reported below all come from one sample, sequenced in a study of T cell responses to AZD1222 COVID-19 vaccine. Measured with immunoSEQ multiplex PCR; TCRdb has only the in-frame clones, and not every one. This table holds roughly 130,000 clones, 88% found once. Sequenced here: peripheral blood, sampled on day 0 of MenACWY control vaccination. The receptors derive from an adult in good health.

The J gene is TRBJ1-4, the V gene TRBV6-5, with D possibly being TRBD1 (5 bases). V was trimmed by 11 bases and J by 8 bases, leaving 18 bases between them. This CDR3 is 13 amino acids long. Germline loops: CDR1 MNHEY, CDR2 SVGAGI. CDR3 sequence: CAAAGTIREKLFF. The CDR3, as DNA: TGTGCCGCCGCCGGGACGATAAGGGAAAAACTGTTTTTT.

The J gene is TRBJ2-7, the V gene TRBV5-6, with a possible D match to TRBD2 (5 bases). V was trimmed by 4 bases and J by 3 bases, leaving 14 bases between them. Germline V gives CDR1 SGHDT, CDR2 YYEEEE. The CDR3 covers 14 residues. The CDR3 region is CASSKRTGYYEQYF. DNA of the CDR3: TGTGCCAGCAGCAAACGGACTGGATACTACGAGCAGTACTTC.

CDR3 sequence reads: CASSFGRSTDTQYF. The CDR3 DNA sequence: TGTGCCAGCAGCTTTGGTAGAAGCACAGATACGCAGTATTTT. The chain employs TRBV11-3 and TRBJ2-3; D is unclear. V lost 3 bases, J lost 0 bases, and 7 bases lay in between. This CDR3 is built from 14 residues. Looked up from germline, CDR1 is SGHNT and CDR2 is YENEEA.

The rearrangement links TRBV29-1 to TRBJ2-7; D is unresolved. This CDR3 has 12 residues. Germline loops: CDR1 SQVTM, CDR2 ANQGSEA. V dropped 7 bases and J dropped 2 bases, with 12 bases sitting between them. The CDR3 loop reads CSALADTYEQYF. In DNA, the CDR3 is TGCAGCGCCTTAGCTGATACCTACGAGCAGTACTTC.

A single count supports this clone. This chain links TRBV6-1 with TRBJ2-1, with 11 bases matching TRBD2. Germline CDR1 MNHNS, CDR2 SASEGT. The junction had 8 bases not matched to a gene; V was cut back by 3 bases and J by 4 bases. This CDR3 has 17 amino acids. The DNA of the CDR3 is TGTGCCAGCAGTGACCGGTCACTAGCGGGAGTTTACAATGAGCAGTTCTTC. Its protein is CASSDRSLAGVYNEQFF.

The chain couples TRBV28 to TRBJ1-2; a possible D gene is TRBD1 (5 bases). CDR3 length equals 14 residues. Germline lookup yields CDR1 MDHEN and CDR2 SYDVKM. V lost 6 bases and J lost 7, with 18 bases in between. CDR3 sequence: CASSLRQTSLGYTF. The CDR3 DNA follows: TGTGCCAGCAGCCTGCGACAGACCTCTCTTGGCTACACCTTC.

The chain joins TRBV5-1 to TRBJ2-2; 11 bases match TRBD1. With 1 base clipped from V and 6 bases from J, the junction kept 17 bases outside the gene matches. The CDR3 spans 20 residues. Per the germline V gene, CDR1 is SGHRS and CDR2 is YFSETQ. The CDR3: CASSLYRTGGFWDRAGELFF. The CDR3 bases are TGCGCCAGCAGCTTGTATCGGACAGGGGGCTTCTGGGATCGGGCCGGGGAGCTGTTTTTT.

The CDR3 sequence: CASSLPGQVSYEQYF. CDR3 DNA sequence: TGTGCCAGCAGTTTGCCCGGACAGGTCTCCTACGAGCAGTACTTC. The genes are TRBV28 and TRBJ2-7; TRBD1 aligns across 7 bases. Germline CDR1 MDHEN, CDR2 SYDVKM. This CDR3 has 15 residues. The junction had 5 bases not matched to a gene; V was cut back by 3 bases and J by 0 bases.

The chain uses TRBV27 and TRBJ1-1, with D uncertain. CDR3 length equals 15 residues. CDR1 is MNHEY, CDR2 SMNVEV, per germline (reference sequence). Trimming removed 3 bases at V and 0 bases at J, with 11 bases between. The CDR3 sequence is CASSLSGPLNTEAFF. The CDR3 region has the DNA TGTGCCAGCAGTTTGTCTGGGCCATTGAACACTGAAGCTTTCTTT.

The chain has TRBV5-5 and TRBJ1-2, with no clear D. Per germline, CDR1 SGHKS and CDR2 YYEKEE (reference sequence). Between the trimmed V and J ends, which lost 3 bases and 4 bases, there was a span of 28 bases. The CDR3 runs 19 residues. DNA for the CDR3: TGTGCCAGCAGCTCCTTGAGGCCAGGTCAAGCATTGAAGTTCTATGGCTACACCTTC. This sequence encodes CASSSLRPGQALKFYGYTF.

The chain is built from TRBV5-6 and TRBJ2-7; possibly TRBD2 for D (5 bases). Germline CDR1 SGHDT, CDR2 YYEEEE. The CDR3 runs to 15 residues. V dropped 2 bases and J dropped 5 bases, with 17 bases sitting between them. CDR3: CASSLIDEGIHEQYF. CDR3 DNA: TGTGCCAGCAGCTTAATAGACGAGGGTATCCACGAGCAGTACTTC.

The gene calls are TRBV12-3 or TRBV12-4 and TRBJ1-4; D uncertain. V shed 0 bases and J shed 7 bases, with 6 bases lying between them. The CDR3 loop spans 13 amino acids. The CDR3 DNA follows: TGTGCCAGCAGTTTAGCGGGTGTTGAAAAACTGTTTTTT. It is translated as CASSLAGVEKLFF.

V usage is TRBV6-2 or TRBV6-3 and J usage is TRBJ1-2; tentative D call: TRBD1 (5 bases). Trimming cost V 4 bases and J 4 bases, with 10 bases left between them. The CDR3 sequence is 13 residues long. The germline V gene has CDR1 MNHEY and CDR2 SVGEGT. Written as DNA, the CDR3 is TGTGCCAGCAGTTTCGGGACGGTCTATGGCTACACCTTC. It translates to CASSFGTVYGYTF.

The chain combines TRBV19 with TRBJ2-7; TRBD1 is a possible D gene (6 bases). V dropped 6 bases and J dropped 1 base, with 16 bases sitting between them. This CDR3 has 15 amino acids. Per germline, CDR1 LNHDA and CDR2 SQIVND (reference sequence). The chain's CDR3 is CASRTGSTGSYEQYF. The CDR3 nucleotides are TGTGCCAGTAGGACCGGCTCTACAGGGTCCTACGAGCAGTACTTC.

V gene TRBV18 combines with J gene TRBJ2-6, with D maybe TRBD2 (5 bases). The CDR3 length is 15 residues. The germline CDR1 and CDR2 sequences are KGHSH and LQKENI. V was cut by 2 bases and J by 1 base, with 6 bases left in between. The CDR3 is CASSPSGSGANVLTF. CDR3 coding DNA: TGTGCCAGCTCACCATCGGGATCTGGGGCCAACGTCCTGACTTTC.

The V call is TRBV2, the J call TRBJ2-7, with a tentative D call TRBD1 (6 bases). This CDR3 has 14 amino acids. V lost 11 bases and J 4 bases, leaving 21 bases between the germline ends. CDR1 and CDR2 (germline): SNHLY, FYNNEI. The CDR3 sequence is CAGAPGTNPYEQYF. CDR3 DNA sequence: TGTGCCGGGGCCCCCGGGACAAACCCTTACGAGCAGTACTTC. Filled out from reference TRBV2 and TRBJ2-7, the complete variable domain reads EPEVTQTPSHQVTQMGQEVILRCVPISNHLYFYWYRQILGQKVEFLVSFYNNEISEKSEIFDDQFSVERPDGSNFTLKIRSTKLEDSAMYFCAGAPGTNPYEQYFGPGTRLTVT.

This clone turned up a few times. V is TRBV18 and J is TRBJ2-7; TRBD2 is a possible D gene (5 bases). Trimming pared 0 bases from V and 3 bases from J, leaving 18 bases between. Germline V gives CDR1 KGHSH, CDR2 LQKENI. CDR3 length equals 17 residues. The DNA for the CDR3 is TGTGCCAGCTCACCACCGGTCGTAAGATGGGGAGACTACGAGCAGTACTTC. It translates to CASSPPVVRWGDYEQYF.

This chain joins TRBV9 and TRBJ2-3; 7 positions match TRBD1. The CDR3 extends over 16 amino acids. From germline, CDR1 is SGDLS and CDR2 YYNGEE. J lost 1 base, V lost 3 bases, and 8 bases had no gene match. As DNA, the CDR3 is TGTGCCAGCAGCGCCTTAACAGGGGCGGGCACAGATACGCAGTATTTT. As protein: CASSALTGAGTDTQYF.

This clone occurred once. This chain uses TRBV2 with TRBJ2-3; TRBD2 matches 8 bases. The CDR3 is 15 residues long. The trim removed 4 bases at V and 6 bases at J, leaving 9 bases unmatched. The germline CDR1 and CDR2 sequences are SNHLY and FYNNEI. The CDR3 protein is CASSVLSGSWDTQYF. In nucleotides, the CDR3 is TGTGCCAGCAGTGTATTGAGCGGGAGTTGGGATACGCAGTATTTT.

The V gene is TRBV7-9, the J gene TRBJ2-1, with 10 bases identical to TRBD2. This CDR3 has 16 amino acids. The germline V gene has CDR1 SEHNR and CDR2 FQNEAQ (reference sequence). V dropped 10 bases and J dropped 0; count of bases not matched to a gene: 9. As DNA, the CDR3 is TGTGCCACCCCGGGACTAGCGAGCAGCTCCTACAATGAGCAGTTCTTC. It codes for CATPGLASSSYNEQFF.

J is TRBJ1-2 and V is TRBV7-3; weak D call: TRBD1 (6 bases). Per the germline V gene, CDR1 is SGHTA and CDR2 is FQGTGA. Trimming cost V 5 bases and J 8 bases, with 21 bases left between them. This CDR3 comprises 15 residues. CDR3 DNA: TGTGCCAGCAGCCCCCAGTCCCCAGGGGTCGGCGGCTACACCTTC. Protein: CASSPQSPGVGGYTF.

The chain is built from TRBV4-1 and TRBJ2-3; 9 nucleotides match TRBD2. CDR3 size: 17 residues. The junction had 10 bases not matched to a gene; V was cut back by 4 bases and J by 2 bases. Germline assignment: CDR1 MGHRA and CDR2 YSYEKL. The CDR3 loop reads CASSPRLAASLTDTQYF. The CDR3 DNA reads as TGCGCCAGCAGCCCCCGACTAGCGGCTTCGCTCACAGATACGCAGTATTTT.

The rearrangement uses TRBV28 and TRBJ1-6; TRBD1 aligns across 7 bases. The germline V gene has CDR1 MDHEN and CDR2 SYDVKM. This CDR3 comprises 11 residues. V was clipped by 6 bases and J by 14 bases; unmatched bases: 4. CDR3 nucleotides: TGTGCCAGCAGACTAGGACAGGCCCTCCACTTT. Amino acid sequence: CASRLGQALHF.

J is TRBJ2-3 and V is TRBV7-6; D not certain. The CDR3 runs to 16 residues. Trimming took off 5 bases at V and 0 bases at J, with 15 bases between the two ends. CDR1 and CDR2 (germline): SGHVS, FNYEAQ. Here the CDR3 reads CASSRRGYPSTDTQYF. The DNA for the CDR3 is TGTGCCAGCAGCCGCCGTGGTTATCCTAGCACAGATACGCAGTATTTT.

The chain employs TRBV5-4 and TRBJ2-3; D remains ambiguous. The CDR3 has 16 amino acids. The V gene's germline CDR1 is SGHNT and CDR2 YYREEE (reference sequence). The V end was cut by 2 bases, the J end by 0 bases, with 13 bases between. Here the CDR3 reads CASSFLQLQSTDTQYF. In nucleotides, the CDR3 is TGTGCCAGCAGCTTCCTCCAGCTGCAGAGCACAGATACGCAGTATTTT.

The rearrangement uses TRBV6-6 and TRBJ1-5, with D unresolved. Trimming took 5 bases from V and 3 from J, leaving 8 bases between them. CDR1 and CDR2 (germline): MNHNY, SVGAGI (reference sequence). The CDR3 runs to 13 residues. The CDR3 region is CASSRVTNQPQHF. Written as DNA, the CDR3 is TGTGCCAGCAGTAGGGTCACCAATCAGCCCCAGCATTTT.

This sequence joins TRBV6-5 and TRBJ2-2, with TRBD2 matching 10 bases. Germline V lookup: CDR1 MNHEY, CDR2 SVGAGI. The V gene end was trimmed by 4 bases and the J gene end by 6 bases; junction bases not matched to a gene: 8. The CDR3 consists of 16 residues. The CDR3 bases are TGTGCCAGCAGTTCTCACCTAAGCGGGAGGGCCGGGGAGCTGTTTTTT. Translating it yields CASSSHLSGRAGELFF.

The V gene is TRBV5-1, the J gene TRBJ1-2; maybe TRBD1 (6 bases). V lost 4 bases, J lost 4 bases, and 11 bases lay in between. This CDR3 region has 13 residues. The germline V gene encodes CDR1 SGHRS and CDR2 YFSETQ. This chain's CDR3 is CASSDGDTYGYTF. The CDR3, as DNA: TGCGCCAGCAGCGACGGGGACACCTATGGCTACACCTTC.

The rearrangement links TRBV7-9 to TRBJ2-2; D unclear. CDR3 length: 12 residues. Germline lookup yields CDR1 SEHNR and CDR2 FQNEAQ (reference sequence). The V and J ends lost 1 base and 6 bases respectively, with 3 bases between them. The CDR3 loop is CASSLVPGELFF. For the CDR3, the DNA is TGTGCCAGCAGCTTAGTTCCCGGGGAGCTGTTTTTT.